This T cell receptor beta chain originates from a study of CD8+CD57+ T cells in acquired aplastic anemia. At the level of the study: Sorted CD4+ plus CD8+ cells gave DNA averaging approximately 2.9 ug. Whole-study results and caveats: About 27 shared CD8+ CDR3s appeared highly expressed within patients' immunodominant clones. Between patients and controls, CD8+ Simpson's diversity did not vary significantly.

Genomic DNA provided the template from which TCR beta VDJ and CDR3 profiles were obtained. From the reads, TCRdb called clonotypes with MiXCR, one entry per CDR3 protein. The repertoire holds just over 400,000 distinct CDR3 sequences, with 55% to 75% as singletons. This clonotype showed up many times. Its antigen remains unidentified. The V end lost 7 bases, the J end lost 9 bases, and 19 bases lay between the germline ends. The CDR3 totals 14 residues. This clonotype originated in a human donor in good health, serving as a control. This rearrangement joins TRBV12-3 or TRBV12-4 to TRBJ2-1, with a possible D match to TRBD2 (6 bases). Input material: sorted CD4+, CD8+, or CD8+CD57+ T cells (not recorded which) from PBMCs. Written as DNA, the CDR3 is TGTGCCAGCAACCCGGGACTGGGACCACTTGAGCAGTTCTTC. It codes for CASNPGLGPLEQFF.